Each of the 12 T cell receptor beta chains below was sequenced from the same sample in a study of T-cell memory formation after mild COVID-19. TCRdb called the 5' RACE reads again in MiXCR, with one record for every CDR3 protein. The repertoire consists of fewer than 600,000 distinct CDR3 sequences, with roughly 22% occurring once and the leading ten covering about 8.4%. What was sequenced was PBMCs or a T cell subset sorted from them (not recorded which). The origin of the receptors is an adult woman who had mild COVID-19 (a few samples of this study predate the infection). Cell type and time point are not known.

The CDR3 DNA reads TGTGCCTGGTCACAGGGGTTGGGCTACACCTTC. It encodes CAWSQGLGYTF. The chain combines TRBV30 with TRBJ1-2; 7 nucleotides agree with TRBD1. The V gene's germline CDR1 is GTSNPN and CDR2 SVGIG (reference sequence). There are 11 residues in the CDR3. The J segment lost 8 bases and the V segment lost 5 bases, leaving 5 bases of the junction unmatched.

This CDR3 is CASSRLEGARDGYTF. DNA for the CDR3: TGTGCCAGCTCCCGCTTGGAGGGGGCGAGGGATGGCTACACCTTC. The chain uses TRBV18 and TRBJ1-2; 7 bases are a match to TRBD1. CDR1 and CDR2 (germline): KGHSH, LQKENI. The CDR3 runs to 15 residues. V gave up 6 bases and J gave up 6 bases; unmatched junction bases: 13.

This chain's CDR3 is CSARRQGLYEQYF. The DNA for the CDR3 is TGCAGTGCTAGAAGGCAGGGGCTCTACGAGCAGTACTTC. This sequence joins TRBV20-1 and TRBJ2-7, with a possible D match to TRBD1 (6 bases). With 2 bases removed from V and 3 bases from J, the gap between germline ends came to 11 bases. The length of the CDR3 is 13 residues. Germline V gene lookup returns CDR1 DFQATT and CDR2 SNEGSKA (reference sequence).

This clonotype was counted a few times. V usage is TRBV4-1 and J usage is TRBJ2-3; 8 bases fit TRBD1. This CDR3 contains 15 residues. Germline values: CDR1 MGHRA, CDR2 YSYEKL. J lost 4 bases, V lost 0 bases, and 3 bases had no gene match. For the CDR3, the DNA is TGCGCCAGCAGCCAAGATGCAGGGGGCCCAGATACGCAGTATTTT. It yields the protein CASSQDAGGPDTQYF.

This clonotype turned up a few times. J is TRBJ2-7 and V is TRBV7-9; no definite D call. Per the germline V gene, CDR1 is SEHNR and CDR2 is FQNEAQ (reference sequence). V was shortened by 5 bases and J by 5 bases, with 10 bases between the two germline ends. This CDR3 is 12 amino acids long. The CDR3 loop reads CASSPPLHEQYF. For the CDR3, the DNA is TGTGCCAGCAGCCCACCCCTACACGAGCAGTACTTC. The full variable domain, rest sourced from reference TRBV7-9 and TRBJ2-7, is DTGVSQNPRHKITKRGQNVTFRCDPISEHNRLYWYRQTLGQGPEFLTYFQNEAQLEKSRLLSDRFSAERPKGSFSTLEIQRTEQGDSAMYLCASSPPLHEQYFGPGTRLTVT.

This rearrangement joins TRBV7-9 to TRBJ1-1; D remains ambiguous. This CDR3 has 12 residues. From germline, CDR1 is SEHNR and CDR2 FQNEAQ (reference sequence). CDR3 nucleotide sequence: TGTGCGACGACGGACTCTTACACTGAAGCTTTCTTT. It translates to CATTDSYTEAFF.

The genes are TRBV7-3 and TRBJ2-3, with 7 nucleotides matching TRBD1. The CDR3 length is 16 residues. The germline V gene encodes CDR1 SGHTA and CDR2 FQGTGA. The junction had 12 bases not matched to a gene; V was cut back by 1 base and J by 8 bases. This CDR3 is CASSLKGDRSTITQYF. The CDR3 DNA follows: TGTGCCAGCAGCTTAAAGGGGGACAGAAGCACAATTACGCAGTATTTT.

V gene TRBV29-1 combines with J gene TRBJ1-1, with 8 bases aligning to TRBD1. Looked up from germline, CDR1 is SQVTM and CDR2 is ANQGSEA. V lost 5 bases, J lost 5 bases, and 31 bases stayed unmatched. The CDR3 loop spans 21 amino acids. CDR3 sequence: CSVRKWGSVRTGQGLETEAFF. Here the CDR3 DNA reads TGCAGCGTTAGAAAATGGGGATCGGTTCGGACAGGGCAGGGGCTGGAGACTGAAGCTTTCTTT.

The chain employs TRBV4-2 and TRBJ2-1; 12 bases match TRBD2. The V gene end was trimmed by 1 base and the J gene end by 7 bases; junction bases not matched to a gene: 11. The CDR3 extends over 18 amino acids. The germline gives CDR1 LGHNA, CDR2 YNFKEQ. In DNA, the CDR3 is TGTGCCAGCAGCCAAGTAGGGCTAGCGGGGGGGTCGGGGAATGAGCAGTTCTTC. The encoded protein is CASSQVGLAGGSGNEQFF.

This clonotype was detected a few times. The rearrangement uses TRBV12-3 or TRBV12-4 and TRBJ1-2, with D uncertain. V was cut by 6 bases and J by 5 bases, with 10 bases left in between. This CDR3 is 12 amino acids long. Here the CDR3 DNA reads TGTGCCAGCAGCCCGGATAAGTATGGCTACACCTTC. Residues: CASSPDKYGYTF.

The chain recombines TRBV12-3 or TRBV12-4 with TRBJ2-4; D is unresolved. Trimming removed 6 bases from V and 8 bases from J, with 14 bases in between. The CDR3 contains 13 residues. CDR3 DNA: TGTGCCAGCAGATCATCGGGCCCTTACATTCAGTACTTC. It encodes CASRSSGPYIQYF.

This sequence joins TRBV10-3 and TRBJ2-1, with 8 bases aligning to TRBD2. Germline CDR1 ENHRY, CDR2 SYGVKD. J was trimmed by 6 bases and V by 10 bases; bases with no gene match: 14. This CDR3 spans 15 amino acids. CDR3 DNA: TGTGCCACCCAGTTTGGCGGGGGGCATTCCAATGAGCAGTTCTTC. It encodes CATQFGGGHSNEQFF.